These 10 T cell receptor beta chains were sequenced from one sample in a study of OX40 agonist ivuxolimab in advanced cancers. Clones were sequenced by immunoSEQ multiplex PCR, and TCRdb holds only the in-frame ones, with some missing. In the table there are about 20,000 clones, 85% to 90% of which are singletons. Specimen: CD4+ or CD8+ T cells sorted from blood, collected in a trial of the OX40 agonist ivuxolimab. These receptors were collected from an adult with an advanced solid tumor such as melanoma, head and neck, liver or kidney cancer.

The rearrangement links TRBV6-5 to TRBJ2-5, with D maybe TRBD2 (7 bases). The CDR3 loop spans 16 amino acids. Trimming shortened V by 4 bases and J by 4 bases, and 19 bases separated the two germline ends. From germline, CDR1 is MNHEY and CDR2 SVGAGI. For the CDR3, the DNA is TGTGCCAGCAGTTTTTCCCCCCCGGGGGGCGGAGAGACCCAGTACTTC. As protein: CASSFSPPGGGETQYF.

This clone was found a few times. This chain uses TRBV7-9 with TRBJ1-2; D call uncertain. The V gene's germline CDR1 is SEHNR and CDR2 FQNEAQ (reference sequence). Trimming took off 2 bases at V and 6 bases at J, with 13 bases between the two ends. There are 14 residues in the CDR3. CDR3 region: CASSLYDDGNGYTF. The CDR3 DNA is TGTGCCAGCAGCTTATATGATGATGGGAATGGCTACACCTTC.

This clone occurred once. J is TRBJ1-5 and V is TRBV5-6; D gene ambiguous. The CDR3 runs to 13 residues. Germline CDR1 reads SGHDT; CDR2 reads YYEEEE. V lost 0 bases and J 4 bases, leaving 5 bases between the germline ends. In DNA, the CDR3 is TGTGCCAGCAGCTTGGGCTCGAATCAGCCCCAGCATTTT. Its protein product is CASSLGSNQPQHF.

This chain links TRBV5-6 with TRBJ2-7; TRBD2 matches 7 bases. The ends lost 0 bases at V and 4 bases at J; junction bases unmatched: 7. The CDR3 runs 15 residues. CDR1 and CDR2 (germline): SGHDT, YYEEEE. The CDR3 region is CASSLETGGGYEQYF. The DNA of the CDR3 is TGTGCCAGCAGCTTGGAAACTGGCGGGGGATACGAGCAGTACTTC. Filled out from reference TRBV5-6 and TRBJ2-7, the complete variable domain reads DAGVTQSPTHLIKTRGQQVTLRCSPKSGHDTVSWYQQALGQGPQFIFQYYEEEERQRGNFPDRFSGHQFPNYSSELNVNALLLGDSALYLCASSLETGGGYEQYFGPGTRLTVT.

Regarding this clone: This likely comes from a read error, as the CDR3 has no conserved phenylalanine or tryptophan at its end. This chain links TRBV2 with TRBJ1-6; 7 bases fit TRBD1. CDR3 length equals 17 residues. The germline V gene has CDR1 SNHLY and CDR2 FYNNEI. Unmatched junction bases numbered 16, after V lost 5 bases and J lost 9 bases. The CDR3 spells CASSSRDRPQRGSPLHL. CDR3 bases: TGTGCCAGCAGTTCCCGGGACAGACCCCAACGGGGTTCACCCCTCCACCTT.

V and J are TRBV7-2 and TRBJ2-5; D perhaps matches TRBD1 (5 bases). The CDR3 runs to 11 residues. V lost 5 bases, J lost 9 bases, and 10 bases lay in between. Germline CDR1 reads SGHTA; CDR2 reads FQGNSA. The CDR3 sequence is CASSLGVAQYF. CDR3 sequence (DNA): TGTGCCAGCAGCCTAGGGGTGGCCCAGTACTTC.

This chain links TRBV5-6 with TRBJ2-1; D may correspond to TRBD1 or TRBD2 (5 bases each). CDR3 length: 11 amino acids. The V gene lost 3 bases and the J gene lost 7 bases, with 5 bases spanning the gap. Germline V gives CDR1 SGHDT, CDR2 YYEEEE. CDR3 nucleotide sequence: TGTGCCAGCAGCTGGGGGAATGAGCAGTTCTTC. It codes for CASSWGNEQFF.

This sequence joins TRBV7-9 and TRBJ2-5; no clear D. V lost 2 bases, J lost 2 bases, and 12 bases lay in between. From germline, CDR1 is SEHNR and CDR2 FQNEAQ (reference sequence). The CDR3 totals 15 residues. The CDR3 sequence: CASSLFSHPQETQYF. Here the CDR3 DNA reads TGTGCCAGCAGCTTATTTTCCCATCCTCAAGAGACCCAGTACTTC.

In DNA form, the CDR3 reads TGTGCCAGCAGTCTGGGACAGCACCGTAGGAACACTGAAGCTTTCTTT. Translating it yields CASSLGQHRRNTEAFF. The rearrangement joins TRBV27 to TRBJ1-1, with 7 positions matching TRBD1. CDR1 and CDR2 from the germline V gene are MNHEY and SMNVEV (reference sequence). Germline trimming cut 5 bases from V and 1 base from J; bases unmatched to any gene: 10. The CDR3 covers 16 residues.

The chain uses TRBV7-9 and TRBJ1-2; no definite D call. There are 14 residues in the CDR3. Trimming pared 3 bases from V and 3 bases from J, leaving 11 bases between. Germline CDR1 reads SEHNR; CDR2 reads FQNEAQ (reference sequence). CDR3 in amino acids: CASSFASQYYGYTF. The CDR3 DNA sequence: TGTGCCAGCAGCTTTGCTTCGCAGTACTATGGCTACACCTTC.